The sequence of this T cell receptor (beta chain) was determined in a study of blood T cell repertoires in COVID-19. Looking at the study overall: The United States, Italy and Spain supplied acute and convalescent COVID-19 samples. Nucleic acid was either cDNA or gDNA, and it came from T cells, B-cell-depleted T cells, or PBMCs.

In the source study's methods: Estimates of nucleated cell counts were drawn from the amplification of reference gene primers. Libraries were prepared by immunoSEQ multiplex PCR; TCRdb keeps only in-frame clonotypes and omits some of them. V and J calls and clone size are as listed in that table; D and trimming were resolved from the DNA. This table has about 120,000 clones, about 83% appearing once. The CDR3 loop spans 12 amino acids. Sequenced material: peripheral blood. This chain uses TRBV21-1 with TRBJ2-7; the table's D gene call, TRBD2, was not cross checked with the DNA. TRBV21-1 is a pseudogene segment. This clonotype was obtained from a woman aged 45 to 65 with acute or convalescent COVID-19. CDR3 nucleotides: TGTGCCAGCAGTATGAGTCTATACGAGCAGTACTTC. It codes for CASSMSLYEQYF.